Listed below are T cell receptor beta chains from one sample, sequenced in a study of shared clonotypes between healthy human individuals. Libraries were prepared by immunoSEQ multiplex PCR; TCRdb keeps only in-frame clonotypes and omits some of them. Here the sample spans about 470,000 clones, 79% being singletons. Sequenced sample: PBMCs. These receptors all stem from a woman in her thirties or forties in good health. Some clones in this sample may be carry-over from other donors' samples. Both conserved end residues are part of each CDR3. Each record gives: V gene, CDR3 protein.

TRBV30	CAWSVNSNEKLFF
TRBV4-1	CASSQASTGNYEQYF
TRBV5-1	CASSKGTSGYEQYF
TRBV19	CASSTGLALSWGDTQYF
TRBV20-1	CSAPQGYEQYF
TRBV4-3	CASSQERSRLNTGELFF
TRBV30	CACPGGFGEKLFF
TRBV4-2	CASSRSGLPLLTDTQYF
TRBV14	CASSHLPGSLGRSPSTDTQYF
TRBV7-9	CASSPGQGRSGANVLTF
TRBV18	CASSPGTWRNTIYF
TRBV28	CASSPPAGSGNTIYF
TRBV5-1	CASSLDTGGTVAGNTIYF
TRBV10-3	CAISESGLALYEQYF
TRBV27	CASSLGPTYEQYF
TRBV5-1	CASSLGTGNNEQYF
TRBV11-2	CASSPSGSLTGELFF
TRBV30	CAWNKGFQPQHF
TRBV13	CASSPLAGDSDTQYF
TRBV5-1	CASSVRGYGYTF
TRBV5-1	CASSLVDSYTEAFF
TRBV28	CASSFRRQLSGYTF
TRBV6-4	CASSPYSAGGDEQFF
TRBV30	CAWRQGWNQPQHF
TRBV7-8	CASSSLTSGNLKATQYF
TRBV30	CACQSHYGYTF
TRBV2	CASSQDREGLTGYGYTF
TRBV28	CASSGQGRGSADSPLHF
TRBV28	CASSGPGPGATQYF
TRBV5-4	CASSQPDGTGELFF
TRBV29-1	CSAGGGLAEQETQYF
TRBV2	CAGGTGAYEQYF
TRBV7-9	CASSLAAGGYTF
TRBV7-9	CASSLTDSYEQYF
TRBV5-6	CASSLHQRQPQHF
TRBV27	CASSLLHPSYNEQFF
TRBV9	CASSAPSGTKGTEAFF
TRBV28	CASSLLAGGGEQYF